The 5 T cell receptor beta chains listed next were all sequenced from one sample in a study of CD8 T cells in Susac syndrome. With random hexamers, about 0.5 to 1 ug RNA was reverse transcribed. From the immunoSEQ multiplex PCR reads, TCRdb called clonotypes with MiXCR, one entry per CDR3 protein. The sample contains around 170,000 distinct CDR3 sequences, about 96% of which appear only once. The specimen sequenced was CD4+ T cells from PBMCs. The receptors here all came from a human donor with Susac syndrome.

This clonotype was counted a single time. This rearrangement joins TRBV29-1 to TRBJ2-5, with TRBD2 matching 13 bases. Losses at the gene ends were 5 bases for V and 1 base for J; bases not matched to a gene: 7. The CDR3 consists of 16 residues. Germline CDR1 is SQVTM and CDR2 is ANQGSEA. CDR3 residues: CSVTPRLAGGQETQYF. For the CDR3, the DNA is TGCAGCGTTACTCCTCGACTAGCGGGGGGCCAAGAGACCCAGTACTTC.

The chain is built from TRBV9 and TRBJ2-3; the D gene is possibly TRBD2 (6 bases). The V gene's germline CDR1 is SGDLS and CDR2 YYNGEE. CDR3 length: 16 amino acids. Deletions cut 2 bases from V and 4 bases from J, with 17 bases between. For the CDR3, the DNA is TGTGCCAGCAGCGTTGGTGGGGGGAGTCTCGCAGATACGCAGTATTTT. It is translated as CASSVGGGSLADTQYF.

The chain has TRBV6-5 and TRBJ2-7; tentative D call: TRBD1 (5 bases). Germline V gives CDR1 MNHEY, CDR2 SVGAGI. This CDR3 has 14 amino acids. V gave up 6 bases and J gave up 2 bases, with 14 bases separating them. The CDR3 loop is CASSSNRIPYEQYV. In DNA form, the CDR3 reads TGTGCCAGCAGCTCCAACAGGATCCCCTACGAGCAGTACGTC.

The rearrangement links TRBV11-2 to TRBJ2-7; D remains ambiguous. The CDR3 runs 14 residues. V was trimmed by 2 bases and J by 2 bases, leaving 10 bases between them. Looked up from germline, CDR1 is SGHAT and CDR2 is FQNNGV. This chain's CDR3 is CASSLTLGAYEQYF. The CDR3 bases are TGTGCCAGCAGCTTAACCCTAGGAGCCTACGAGCAGTACTTC.

V gene TRBV29-1 combines with J gene TRBJ1-2; D not certain. Per germline, CDR1 SQVTM and CDR2 ANQGSEA. The CDR3 spans 13 residues. V was trimmed by 4 bases and J by 1 base, leaving 10 bases between them. CDR3 sequence reads: CSVATTSNYGYTF. CDR3 bases: TGCAGCGTTGCCACTACGAGTAACTATGGCTACACCTTC.